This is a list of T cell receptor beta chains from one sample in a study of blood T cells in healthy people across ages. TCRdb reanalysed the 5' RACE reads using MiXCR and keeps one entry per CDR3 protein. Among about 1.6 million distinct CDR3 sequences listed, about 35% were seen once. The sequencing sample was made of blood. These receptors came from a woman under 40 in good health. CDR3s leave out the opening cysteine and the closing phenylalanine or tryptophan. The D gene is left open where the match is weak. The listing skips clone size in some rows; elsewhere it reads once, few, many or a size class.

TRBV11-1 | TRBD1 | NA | ASSFQEGTVTNEQF
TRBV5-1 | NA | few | ASSAAGWLENEQF
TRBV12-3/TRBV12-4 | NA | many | ASILRGEGYGYT
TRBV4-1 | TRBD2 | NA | ASSQPGLAGESNEQY
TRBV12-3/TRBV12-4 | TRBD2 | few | ASSPGGGRVSEQF
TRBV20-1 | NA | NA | SARRGEISNQPQH
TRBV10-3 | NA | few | AISGGRSTDTQY
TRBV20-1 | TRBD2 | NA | SANREGLLDTQY
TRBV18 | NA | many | ASSPPGQRPGDTQY
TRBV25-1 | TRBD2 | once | ASRMVAGTTDTQY
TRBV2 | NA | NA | ASSEGGPPADIQY
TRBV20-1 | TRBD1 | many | SASRPDRADEAF
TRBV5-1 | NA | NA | ASRSPNSPLH
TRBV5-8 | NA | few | ASSFSQSYEQY
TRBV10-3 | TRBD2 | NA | AISLAGHGDNEQF
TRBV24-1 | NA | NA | ATSDSWELEQF
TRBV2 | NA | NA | ASSEVWRQETQY
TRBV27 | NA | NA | ASSSRESQPQH
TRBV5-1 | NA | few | ASSLSGKNTDTQY
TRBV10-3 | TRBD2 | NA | AISDSSGRGSYEQY
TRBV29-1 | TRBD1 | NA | SAGGRDQPQH
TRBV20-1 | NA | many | SARELVYGYT
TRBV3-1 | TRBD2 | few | ASSQESSGGFYNEQF
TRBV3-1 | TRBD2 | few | ASSQGKRGASDTQY
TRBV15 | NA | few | ATRGGGVSTDTQY
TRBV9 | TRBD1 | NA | ACSKQGWNEQY
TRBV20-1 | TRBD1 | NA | SARDGTGAYEQY
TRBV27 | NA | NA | ASGRGPQYEQY
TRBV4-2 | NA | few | ASSQGPEKLF
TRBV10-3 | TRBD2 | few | AIKPGLAGTGELF
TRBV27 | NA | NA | ASKPSYKETQY
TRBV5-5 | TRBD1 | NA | VSSSPTGQPYEQY
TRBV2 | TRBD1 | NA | ASSKDRDLYLKTGDEQF
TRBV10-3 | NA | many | AISEGSNQPQH
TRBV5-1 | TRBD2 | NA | ASSQYSGRPSEAEQF
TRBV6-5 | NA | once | ASTRGYYTEAF
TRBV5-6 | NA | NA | ASSSSMGEKLF
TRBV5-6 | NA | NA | ASSPKGLVFKNEQY
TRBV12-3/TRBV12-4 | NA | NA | ASSQMGPSNQPQH
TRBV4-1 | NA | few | ASSQELAVQETQY
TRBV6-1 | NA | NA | ASSEAQGQRGYT
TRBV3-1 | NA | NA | ASSQDTRQFKETQY
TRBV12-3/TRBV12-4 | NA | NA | ASSLAQGLLVSYNEQF
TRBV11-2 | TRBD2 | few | ASSLRAGVYEQY
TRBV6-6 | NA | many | ASSPGPSYNSPLH